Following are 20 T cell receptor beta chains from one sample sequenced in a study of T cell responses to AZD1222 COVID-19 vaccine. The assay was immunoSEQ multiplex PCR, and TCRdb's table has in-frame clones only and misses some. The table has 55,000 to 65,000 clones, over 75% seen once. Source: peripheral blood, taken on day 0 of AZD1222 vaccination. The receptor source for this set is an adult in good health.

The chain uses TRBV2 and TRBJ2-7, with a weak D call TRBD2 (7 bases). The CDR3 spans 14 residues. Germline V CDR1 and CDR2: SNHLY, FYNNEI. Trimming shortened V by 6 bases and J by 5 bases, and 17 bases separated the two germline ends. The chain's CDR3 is CASRRGPAIDEQYF. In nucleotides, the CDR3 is TGTGCCAGCAGGCGGGGGCCGGCCATAGACGAGCAGTACTTC.

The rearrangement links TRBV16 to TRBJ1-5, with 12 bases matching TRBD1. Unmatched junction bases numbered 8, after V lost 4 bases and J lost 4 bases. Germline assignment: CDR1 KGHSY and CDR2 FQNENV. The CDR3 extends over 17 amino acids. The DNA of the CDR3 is TGTGCCAGCAGCCTCCGGGACAGGGGGCGCGGGAATCAGCCCCAGCATTTT. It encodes CASSLRDRGRGNQPQHF.

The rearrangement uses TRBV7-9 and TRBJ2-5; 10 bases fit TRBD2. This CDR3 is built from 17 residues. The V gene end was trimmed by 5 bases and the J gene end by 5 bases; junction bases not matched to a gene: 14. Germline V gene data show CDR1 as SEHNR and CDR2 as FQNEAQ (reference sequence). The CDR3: CASSGTERGGLKETQYF. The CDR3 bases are TGTGCCAGCAGCGGGACTGAGCGGGGGGGCCTTAAGGAGACCCAGTACTTC.

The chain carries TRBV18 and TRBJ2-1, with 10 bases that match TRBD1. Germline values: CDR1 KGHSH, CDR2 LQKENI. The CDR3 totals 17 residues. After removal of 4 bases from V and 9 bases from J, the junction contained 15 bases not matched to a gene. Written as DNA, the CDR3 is TGTGCCAGCTCACGTTTGGTTGGGACAGGGGAGACGGTTGAGCAGTTCTTC. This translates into CASSRLVGTGETVEQFF.

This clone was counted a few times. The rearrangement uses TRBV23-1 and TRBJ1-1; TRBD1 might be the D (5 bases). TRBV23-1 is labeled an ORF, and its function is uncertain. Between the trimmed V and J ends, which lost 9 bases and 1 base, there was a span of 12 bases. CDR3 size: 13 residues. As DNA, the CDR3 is TGCGCCAGGAGGACACCCCGGAACACTGAAGCTTTCTTT. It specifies CARRTPRNTEAFF.

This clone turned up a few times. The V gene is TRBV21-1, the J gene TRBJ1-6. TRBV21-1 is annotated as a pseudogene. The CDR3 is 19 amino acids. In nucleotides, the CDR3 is TGTGCCAGCAGCAAAGCGCAGGACTGCCAAAGCTCCTATAATTCACCCCTCCACTTT. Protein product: CASSKAQDCQSSYNSPLHF.

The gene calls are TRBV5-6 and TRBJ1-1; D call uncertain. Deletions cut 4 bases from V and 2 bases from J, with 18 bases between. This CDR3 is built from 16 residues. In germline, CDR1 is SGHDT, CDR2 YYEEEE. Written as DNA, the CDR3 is TGTGCCAGCAGCCGGTGGGGTCCGGTCTTTAACACTGAAGCTTTCTTT. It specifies CASSRWGPVFNTEAFF.

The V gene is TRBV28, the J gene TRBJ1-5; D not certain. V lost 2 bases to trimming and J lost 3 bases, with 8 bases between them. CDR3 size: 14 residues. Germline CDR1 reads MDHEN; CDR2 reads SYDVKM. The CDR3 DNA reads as TGTGCCAGCAGTTTAGGGCAGAACAATCAGCCCCAGCATTTT. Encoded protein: CASSLGQNNQPQHF. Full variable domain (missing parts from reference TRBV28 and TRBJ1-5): DVKVTQSSRYLVKRTGEKVFLECVQDMDHENMFWYRQDPGLGLRLIYFSYDVKMKEKGDIPEGYSVSREKKERFSLILESASTNQTSMYLCASSLGQNNQPQHFGDGTRLSIL.

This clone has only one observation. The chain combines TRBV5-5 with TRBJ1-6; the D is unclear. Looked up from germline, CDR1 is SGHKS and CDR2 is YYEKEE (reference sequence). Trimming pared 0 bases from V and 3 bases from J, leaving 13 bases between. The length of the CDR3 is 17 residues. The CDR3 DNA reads TGTGCCAGCAGCTTGGGAGAAGCCCTTTTCTATAATTCACCCCTCCACTTT. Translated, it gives CASSLGEALFYNSPLHF.

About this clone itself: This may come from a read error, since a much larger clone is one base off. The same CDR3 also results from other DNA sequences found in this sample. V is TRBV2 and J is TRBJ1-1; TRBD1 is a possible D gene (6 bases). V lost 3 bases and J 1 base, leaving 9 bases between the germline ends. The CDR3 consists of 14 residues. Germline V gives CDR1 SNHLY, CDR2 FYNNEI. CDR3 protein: CASSDRDKNTEAFF. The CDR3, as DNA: TGTGCCAGCAGTGATCGGGACAAGAACACTGAAGCTTTCTTT.

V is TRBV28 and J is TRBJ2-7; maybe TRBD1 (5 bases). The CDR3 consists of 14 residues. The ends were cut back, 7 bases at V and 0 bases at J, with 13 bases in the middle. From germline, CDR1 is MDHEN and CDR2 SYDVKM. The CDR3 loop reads CASTQRRGSYEQYF. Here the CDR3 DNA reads TGTGCCAGCACCCAACGTAGGGGCTCCTACGAGCAGTACTTC.

The CDR3 is CASSWNRGKNIQYF. The CDR3 coding sequence is TGTGCCAGCAGCTGGAACAGGGGAAAAAACATTCAGTACTTC. The chain is built from TRBV5-5 and TRBJ2-4, with 7 positions matching TRBD1. With V trimmed by 3 bases and J by 4 bases, 4 bases remained unmatched. Germline V CDR1 and CDR2: SGHKS, YYEKEE (reference sequence). The CDR3 extends over 14 amino acids. Full variable domain (outside the CDR3, taken from reference TRBV5-5 and TRBJ2-4): DAGVTQSPTHLIKTRGQQVTLRCSPISGHKSVSWYQQVLGQGPQFIFQYYEKEERGRGNFPDRFSARQFPNYSSELNVNALLLGDSALYLCASSWNRGKNIQYFGAGTRLSVL.

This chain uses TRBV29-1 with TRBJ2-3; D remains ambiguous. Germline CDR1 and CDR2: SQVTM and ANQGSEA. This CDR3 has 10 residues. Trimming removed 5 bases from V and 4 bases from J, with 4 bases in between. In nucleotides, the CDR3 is TGCAGCGTTAACCCAGATACGCAGTATTTT. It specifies CSVNPDTQYF.

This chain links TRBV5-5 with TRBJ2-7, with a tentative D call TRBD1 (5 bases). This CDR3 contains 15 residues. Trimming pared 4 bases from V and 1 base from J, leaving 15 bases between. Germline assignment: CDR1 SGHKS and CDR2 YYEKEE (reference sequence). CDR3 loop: CASSQTVLLSYEQYF. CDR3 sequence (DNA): TGTGCCAGCAGCCAGACAGTCCTCCTATCCTACGAGCAGTACTTC.

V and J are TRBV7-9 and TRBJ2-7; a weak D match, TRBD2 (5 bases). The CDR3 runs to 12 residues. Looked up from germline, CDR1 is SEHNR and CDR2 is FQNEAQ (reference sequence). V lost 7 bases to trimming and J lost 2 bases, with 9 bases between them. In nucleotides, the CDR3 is TGTGCCAGCACCCCGAGGGCCTACGAGCAGTACTTC. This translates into CASTPRAYEQYF. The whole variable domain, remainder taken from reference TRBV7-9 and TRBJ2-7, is DTGVSQNPRHKITKRGQNVTFRCDPISEHNRLYWYRQTLGQGPEFLTYFQNEAQLEKSRLLSDRFSAERPKGSFSTLEIQRTEQGDSAMYLCASTPRAYEQYFGPGTRLTVT.

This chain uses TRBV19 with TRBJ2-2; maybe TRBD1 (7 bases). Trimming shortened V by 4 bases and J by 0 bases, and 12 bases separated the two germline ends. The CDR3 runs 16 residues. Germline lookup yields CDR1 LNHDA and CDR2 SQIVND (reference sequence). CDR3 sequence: CASSRRGPSNTGELFF. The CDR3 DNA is TGTGCCAGTAGTAGGAGGGGGCCGTCGAACACCGGGGAGCTGTTTTTT.

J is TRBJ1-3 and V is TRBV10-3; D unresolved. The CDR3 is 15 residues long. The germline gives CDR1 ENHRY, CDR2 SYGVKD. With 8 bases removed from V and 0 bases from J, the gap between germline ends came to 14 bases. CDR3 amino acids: CAIGRSMSSGNTIYF. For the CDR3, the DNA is TGTGCCATCGGCCGATCTATGAGCTCTGGAAACACCATATATTTT.

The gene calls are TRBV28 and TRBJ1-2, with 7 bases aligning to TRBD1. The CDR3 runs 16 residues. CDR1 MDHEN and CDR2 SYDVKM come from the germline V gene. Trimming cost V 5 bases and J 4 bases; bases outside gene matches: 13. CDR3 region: CASSPTLGQTLYGYTF. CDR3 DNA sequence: TGTGCCAGCAGTCCTACCTTGGGACAGACCCTCTATGGCTACACCTTC.

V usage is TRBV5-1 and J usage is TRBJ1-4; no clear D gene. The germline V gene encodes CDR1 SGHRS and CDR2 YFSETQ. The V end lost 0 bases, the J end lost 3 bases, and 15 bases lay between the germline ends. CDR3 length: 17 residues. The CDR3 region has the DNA TGCGCCAGCAGCTTGGCTCTTAGGACCGTCTCTAATGAAAAACTGTTTTTT. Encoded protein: CASSLALRTVSNEKLFF.

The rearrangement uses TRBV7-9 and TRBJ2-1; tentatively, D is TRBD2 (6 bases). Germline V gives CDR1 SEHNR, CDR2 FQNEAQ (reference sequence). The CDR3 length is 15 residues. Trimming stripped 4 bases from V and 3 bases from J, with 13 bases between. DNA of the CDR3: TGTGCCAGCAGCTCCGACGGGGGAAACTACAATGAGCAGTTCTTC. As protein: CASSSDGGNYNEQFF.